The 15 T cell receptor beta chains listed next were all sequenced from one sample in a study of T cells in Graves' hyperthyroidism and ophthalmopathy. Using RNA transcripts as the source, TCR beta CDR3 regions were amplified. The HTBI primer set served for first-round RT-PCR of the TCR CDR3. TCRdb re-called the multiplex PCR reads through MiXCR, storing one row per CDR3 protein. The table shows approximately 700,000 distinct CDR3 sequences, with 45% occurring only once. The material sequenced was peripheral blood or thyroid tissue (not recorded which). The source of these receptors is an adult man with Graves' disease, either hyperthyroidism or ophthalmopathy (not recorded which).

This rearrangement joins TRBV7-9 to TRBJ2-5, with 8 bases identical to TRBD2. Germline loops: CDR1 SEHNR, CDR2 FQNEAQ (reference sequence). The CDR3 has 14 amino acids. V trimming: 5 bases; J trimming: 3 bases; junction bases outside the gene matches: 5. The CDR3: CASSGGGREETQYF. The CDR3 DNA is TGTGCCAGCAGCGGCGGGGGGCGGGAAGAGACCCAGTACTTC.

The chain has TRBV15 and TRBJ1-5; tentatively, D is TRBD1 (6 bases). This CDR3 contains 15 residues. Germline V gene data show CDR1 as LNHNV and CDR2 as YYDKDF (reference sequence). Written as DNA, the CDR3 is TGTGCTAGTGGTTCCCCGGACAGTAGCAATCAGCCCCAGCATTTT. Its translation: CASGSPDSSNQPQHF.

As concerns this clonotype: One end of the junction fails to match germline, which may point to a read error. The chain carries TRBV19 and TRBJ2-5, with a weak D call TRBD2 (6 bases). The CDR3 is made up of 13 amino acids. Per the germline V gene, CDR1 is LNHDA and CDR2 is SQIVND (reference sequence). The CDR3 nucleotides read TGTGCCAGTAGTGTTAGCGGACAAGGGACCCAGTACTTC. This sequence encodes CASSVSGQGTQYF.

In this sample, this clonotype turned up a few times. The chain couples TRBV6-6 to TRBJ2-7; D possibly matches TRBD1 or TRBD2 (5 bases each). Looked up from germline, CDR1 is MNHNY and CDR2 is SVGAGI (reference sequence). The CDR3 has 14 amino acids. Trimming took off 5 bases at V and 5 bases at J, with 16 bases between the two ends. The CDR3 region has the DNA TGTGCCAGCAGTATGGGACGTAGACCTCACGAGCAGTACTTC. It codes for CASSMGRRPHEQYF.

This clonotype was seen only once. A much more abundant neighbour one base away suggests this may be a read error. The CDR3 does not end in the conserved phenylalanine or tryptophan, so this is likely a read error. It is unclear where the CDR3 begins or ends on the DNA, so no DNA is shown, and the CDR3 is as TCRdb lists it. V is TRBV7-2 and J is TRBJ1-2; the tabulated D call, TRBD1, remains unverified against the DNA. Germline CDR1 SGHTA, CDR2 FQGNSA. The CDR3 spans 13 amino acids, including both terminal residues. CDR3 loop: CASSSYVLGQINL.

CDR3: CASSLWVTGVNTEAFF. The CDR3 bases are TGTGCCAGCAGCTTATGGGTGACAGGGGTGAACACTGAAGCTTTCTTT. The V call is TRBV7-9, the J call TRBJ1-1; TRBD1 matches 8 bases. The V segment lost 2 bases and the J segment 0 bases; nucleotides outside the gene matches: 5. The CDR3 contains 16 residues. CDR1 SEHNR and CDR2 FQNEAQ come from the germline V gene (reference sequence).

The chain carries TRBV19 and TRBJ1-1; a possible D gene is TRBD1 (5 bases). V was shortened by 3 bases and J by 1 base, with 12 bases between the two germline ends. The V gene's germline CDR1 is LNHDA and CDR2 SQIVND (reference sequence). The CDR3 is 15 residues long. CDR3 amino acids: CASSITGTGNTEAFF. In nucleotides, the CDR3 is TGTGCCAGTAGTATCACCGGGACGGGGAACACTGAAGCTTTCTTT.

The V call is TRBV12-3 or TRBV12-4, the J call TRBJ2-7; no clear D gene. CDR3 length: 15 residues. V lost 4 bases to trimming and J lost 4 bases, with 17 bases between them. CDR3 nucleotide sequence: TGTGCCAGCAGTTCTGGTTGGCAGGAGTCTTACGAGCAGTACTTC. It yields the protein CASSSGWQESYEQYF.

This clonotype was counted at least ten times. The chain is built from TRBV2 and TRBJ1-2, with no clear D. Per the germline V gene, CDR1 is SNHLY and CDR2 is FYNNEI. V was trimmed by 2 bases and J by 5 bases, leaving 15 bases between them. The CDR3 length is 15 residues. The CDR3 loop is CASSELAGGDYGYTF. The CDR3 bases are TGTGCCAGCAGTGAACTGGCGGGAGGAGATTATGGCTACACCTTC.

Comments on this clonotype: The junction differs from germline at one of its ends, possibly a read error. The chain joins TRBV10-3 to TRBJ2-7, with D possibly TRBD2 on 6 matching bases. The CDR3 loop spans 12 amino acids. The germline gives CDR1 ENHRY, CDR2 SYGVKD. CDR3 residues: CAISSSSGTSLF. CDR3 sequence (DNA): TGTGCCATCAGTTCGTCGTCCGGGACTTCCCTCTTC.

This clonotype showed up many times. The chain uses TRBV7-9 and TRBJ2-2; D is unresolved. Germline CDR1 is SEHNR and CDR2 is FQNEAQ (reference sequence). V lost 5 bases, J lost 5 bases, and 9 bases lay in between. The CDR3 sequence is 13 residues long. The CDR3 loop reads CASSTTITGELFF. The DNA of the CDR3 is TGTGCCAGCAGCACAACGATAACCGGGGAGCTGTTTTTT.

This clonotype was counted many times. CDR3 DNA sequence: TGTGCCAGCAGCTCAGACAGGTTCGCTGAAGCTTTCTTT. Protein product: CASSSDRFAEAFF. The chain couples TRBV7-9 to TRBJ1-1; TRBD1 might be the D (6 bases). V dropped 4 bases and J dropped 6 bases, with 12 bases sitting between them. CDR1 SEHNR and CDR2 FQNEAQ come from the germline V gene (reference sequence). The CDR3 extends over 13 amino acids. Combining the CDR3 with reference TRBV7-9 and TRBJ1-1 gives the whole variable domain DTGVSQNPRHKITKRGQNVTFRCDPISEHNRLYWYRQTLGQGPEFLTYFQNEAQLEKSRLLSDRFSAERPKGSFSTLEIQRTEQGDSAMYLCASSSDRFAEAFFGQGTRLTVV.

Regarding this clonotype: An end of the junction does not agree with germline; a read error may underlie this. The chain employs TRBV7-2 and TRBJ2-5, with a possible D match to TRBD1 (5 bases). The CDR3 has 13 residues. Looked up from germline, CDR1 is SGHTA and CDR2 is FQGNSA. The CDR3 spells CASGLGAQETQYF. The CDR3 DNA follows: TGTGCCAGCGGCTTAGGGGCGCAGGAGACCCAGTACTTC.

CDR3 sequence: CARTNRVDYGYTF. The CDR3 bases are TGTGCCAGAACTAACAGGGTGGACTATGGCTACACCTTC. This chain uses TRBV6-5 with TRBJ1-2; tentative D call: TRBD1 (6 bases). The CDR3 loop spans 13 amino acids. The germline gives CDR1 MNHEY, CDR2 SVGAGI. V lost 9 bases, J lost 3 bases, and 14 bases lay in between.

As concerns this clonotype: A read error may account for a junction end that differs from germline. The CDR3 bases are TGTGCCACCAGTGATCCACAGGGATTAGAGACCCAGTACTTC. Amino acid sequence: CATSDPQGLETQYF. The chain recombines TRBV25-1 with TRBJ2-5; D may be TRBD1 (6 bases). This CDR3 comprises 14 residues. Germline-derived CDR1 and CDR2 are MGHDK and SYGVNS.